Listed below are T cell receptor beta chains from one sample, sequenced in a study of response to subunit inactivated influenza vaccine. TCRdb re-called the RT-PCR reads through MiXCR, storing one row per CDR3 protein. Of 450,000 to 600,000 distinct CDR3 sequences in the sample, roughly 7.9% were seen once. Material: PBMCs from blood, obtained around 25 months after vaccination. The receptors come from a man between 50 and 75 years old who received an inactivated influenza vaccine. Each CDR3 is given with its conserved first and last residue. D genes are given only for firm matches. Clone size appears in some rows only: once, few, many, or a class for an expanded clone.

j_gene: TRBJ2-7; d_gene: -; abundance: -; v_gene: TRBV7-2; len: 13; CDR3aa: CASSLSSAYEQYF; CDR3nt: TGTGCCAGCAGCTTATCGTCTGCCTACGAGCAGTACTTC
j_gene: TRBJ2-2; d_gene: TRBD2; abundance: many; v_gene: TRBV28; len: 19; CDR3aa: CASSSALRLAGANTGELFF; CDR3nt: TGTGCCAGCAGTTCAGCTTTGAGGTTAGCGGGCGCGAACACCGGGGAGCTGTTTTTT
j_gene: TRBJ2-5; d_gene: TRBD2; abundance: -; v_gene: TRBV7-9; len: 15; CDR3aa: CASTLGGRARETQYF; CDR3nt: TGTGCCAGCACCCTGGGCGGGAGGGCCCGGGAGACCCAGTACTTC
j_gene: TRBJ1-2; d_gene: -; abundance: few; v_gene: TRBV20-1; len: 14; CDR3aa: CSARLDEPIYGYTF; CDR3nt: TGCAGTGCTAGATTGGATGAGCCGATCTATGGCTACACCTTC
j_gene: TRBJ2-3; d_gene: -; abundance: many; v_gene: TRBV10-1; len: 17; CDR3aa: CASSEIAQTDSTDTQYF; CDR3nt: TGCGCCAGCAGTGAGATCGCCCAGACAGATAGCACAGATACGCAGTATTTT
j_gene: TRBJ2-3; d_gene: TRBD2; abundance: many; v_gene: TRBV12-5; len: 16; CDR3aa: CASGLVLAGDTDTQYF; CDR3nt: TGTGCTAGTGGTTTGGTACTAGCGGGGGACACAGATACGCAGTATTTT
j_gene: TRBJ2-1; d_gene: -; abundance: -; v_gene: TRBV5-1; len: 12; CDR3aa: CASSSPDYQQFF; CDR3nt: TGCGCCAGCAGCTCCCCGGACTATCAGCAGTTCTTC
j_gene: TRBJ2-5; d_gene: -; abundance: -; v_gene: TRBV20-1; len: 12; CDR3aa: CSASQQFETQYF; CDR3nt: TGCAGTGCTAGCCAGCAGTTCGAGACCCAGTACTTC
j_gene: TRBJ1-5; d_gene: -; abundance: few; v_gene: TRBV3-1; len: 16; CDR3aa: CASSRGQPNSNQPQHF; CDR3nt: TGTGCCAGCAGCCGCGGGCAACCTAATAGCAATCAGCCCCAGCATTTT
j_gene: TRBJ1-5; d_gene: -; abundance: many; v_gene: TRBV10-3; len: 14; CDR3aa: CAISETRVNQPQHF; CDR3nt: TGTGCCATCAGTGAGACACGGGTCAATCAGCCCCAGCATTTT
j_gene: TRBJ2-3; d_gene: TRBD2; abundance: -; v_gene: TRBV30; len: 15; CDR3aa: CAWSERDWYTDTQYF; CDR3nt: TGTGCCTGGAGTGAGCGGGACTGGTACACAGATACGCAGTATTTT
j_gene: TRBJ1-1; d_gene: -; abundance: -; v_gene: TRBV4-2; len: 16; CDR3aa: CASSQDRTETNTEAFF; CDR3nt: TGTGCCAGCAGCCAAGACCGGACAGAGACGAACACTGAAGCTTTCTTT
j_gene: TRBJ1-2; d_gene: -; abundance: -; v_gene: TRBV5-5; len: 14; CDR3aa: CASSFSASNYGYTF; CDR3nt: TGTGCCAGCAGCTTCTCCGCGAGTAACTATGGCTACACCTTC
j_gene: TRBJ2-2; d_gene: TRBD1; abundance: few; v_gene: TRBV6-6; len: 13; CDR3aa: CAATGAPTGELFF; CDR3nt: TGTGCCGCAACAGGGGCCCCGACCGGGGAGCTGTTTTTT
j_gene: TRBJ2-7; d_gene: -; abundance: many; v_gene: TRBV5-6; len: 13; CDR3aa: CASSQLQGSEQYF; CDR3nt: TGTGCCAGCAGCCAATTACAGGGATCCGAGCAGTACTTC
j_gene: TRBJ1-5; d_gene: TRBD1; abundance: few; v_gene: TRBV4-2; len: 16; CDR3aa: CASSLTRDRRDQPQHF; CDR3nt: TGTGCCAGCAGCCTAACTAGGGACAGACGAGATCAGCCCCAGCATTTT
j_gene: TRBJ2-1; d_gene: -; abundance: few; v_gene: TRBV7-9; len: 14; CDR3aa: CASSPAARRNEQFF; CDR3nt: TGTGCCAGCAGCCCCGCCGCGCGACGGAATGAGCAGTTCTTC
j_gene: TRBJ1-1; d_gene: -; abundance: many; v_gene: TRBV5-1; len: 14; CDR3aa: CASSPEVSNTEAFF; CDR3nt: TGCGCCAGCAGCCCCGAAGTGTCGAACACTGAAGCTTTCTTT
j_gene: TRBJ2-7; d_gene: TRBD1; abundance: few; v_gene: TRBV11-2; len: 14; CDR3aa: CASSFVRDSYEQYF; CDR3nt: TGTGCCAGCAGCTTCGTCCGGGACAGCTACGAGCAGTACTTC
j_gene: TRBJ2-4; d_gene: TRBD1; abundance: -; v_gene: TRBV29-1; len: 15; CDR3aa: CSVKGGYTTKNIQYF; CDR3nt: TGCAGCGTTAAAGGGGGCTATACGACCAAAAACATTCAGTACTTC
j_gene: TRBJ1-5; d_gene: -; abundance: -; v_gene: TRBV15; len: 18; CDR3aa: CATTHGGGPLRGNQPQHF; CDR3nt: TGTGCCACTACACACGGGGGCGGCCCCTTAAGGGGCAATCAGCCCCAGCATTTT
j_gene: TRBJ2-5; d_gene: -; abundance: few; v_gene: TRBV5-1; len: 11; CDR3aa: CASSLHETQYF; CDR3nt: TGCGCCAGCAGCTTGCACGAGACCCAGTACTTC
j_gene: TRBJ2-1; d_gene: -; abundance: -; v_gene: TRBV4-3; len: 14; CDR3aa: CASSQESGGTFKFF; CDR3nt: TGCGCCAGCAGCCAAGAGTCGGGCGGCACGTTCAAGTTCTTC
j_gene: TRBJ1-5; d_gene: -; abundance: -; v_gene: TRBV12-3/TRBV12-4; len: 14; CDR3aa: CASKAYDGNQPQHF; CDR3nt: TGTGCCAGCAAGGCTTACGACGGAAATCAGCCCCAGCATTTT
j_gene: TRBJ1-4; d_gene: -; abundance: -; v_gene: TRBV3-1; len: 14; CDR3aa: CASSLQGQDGKLFF; CDR3nt: TGTGCCAGCAGTCTCCAGGGGCAAGATGGAAAACTGTTTTTT
j_gene: TRBJ1-4; d_gene: -; abundance: many; v_gene: TRBV28; len: 15; CDR3aa: CASRRGIATNEKLFF; CDR3nt: TGTGCCAGCAGGCGAGGGATTGCAACTAATGAAAAACTGTTTTTT
j_gene: TRBJ2-3; d_gene: -; abundance: -; v_gene: TRBV7-9; len: 13; CDR3aa: CASSPLNTDTQYF; CDR3nt: TGTGCCAGCAGCCCCCTGAACACAGATACGCAGTATTTT
j_gene: TRBJ2-1; d_gene: TRBD2; abundance: many; v_gene: TRBV27; len: 17; CDR3aa: CASSLFRGGPLYNEQFF; CDR3nt: TGTGCCAGCAGTTTATTTCGGGGGGGGCCTCTCTACAATGAGCAGTTCTTC
j_gene: TRBJ1-6; d_gene: -; abundance: many; v_gene: TRBV10-3; len: 14; CDR3aa: CAISERQNNSPLHF; CDR3nt: TGTGCCATCAGTGAAAGACAGAATAATTCACCCCTCCACTTT
j_gene: TRBJ2-2; d_gene: TRBD1; abundance: few; v_gene: TRBV4-1; len: 15; CDR3aa: CASSPRQGAGGELFF; CDR3nt: TGCGCCAGCAGCCCAAGACAGGGGGCTGGCGGGGAGCTGTTTTTT
j_gene: TRBJ1-1; d_gene: -; abundance: many; v_gene: TRBV30; len: 13; CDR3aa: CAWRNQLNTEAFF; CDR3nt: TGTGCCTGGAGAAATCAGCTGAACACTGAAGCTTTCTTT
j_gene: TRBJ2-1; d_gene: -; abundance: -; v_gene: TRBV12-3/TRBV12-4; len: 16; CDR3aa: CASSRHTVQGYNEQFF; CDR3nt: TGTGCCAGCAGCCGCCATACGGTTCAGGGTTACAATGAGCAGTTCTTC
j_gene: TRBJ2-2; d_gene: TRBD1; abundance: few; v_gene: TRBV5-1; len: 16; CDR3aa: CASSMRTGVNTGELFF; CDR3nt: TGCGCCAGCAGCATGCGAACAGGGGTGAACACCGGGGAGCTGTTTTTT
j_gene: TRBJ2-1; d_gene: TRBD1; abundance: many; v_gene: TRBV20-1; len: 16; CDR3aa: CSARDLRDSTLGEQFF; CDR3nt: TGCAGTGCTAGAGATCTCCGGGACAGTACGTTAGGTGAGCAGTTCTTC
j_gene: TRBJ1-2; d_gene: -; abundance: -; v_gene: TRBV20-1; len: 13; CDR3aa: CSARFGTGGGYTF; CDR3nt: TGCAGTGCTAGATTCGGGACTGGGGGCGGCTACACCTTC
j_gene: TRBJ2-1; d_gene: -; abundance: many; v_gene: TRBV24-1; len: 13; CDR3aa: CATATGPYNEQFF; CDR3nt: TGTGCCACCGCGACGGGCCCTTACAATGAGCAGTTCTTC
j_gene: TRBJ1-3; d_gene: TRBD1; abundance: few; v_gene: TRBV7-2; len: 17; CDR3aa: CASSTDRAGLSGNTIYF; CDR3nt: TGTGCCAGCAGCACGGACAGGGCGGGACTCTCTGGAAACACCATATATTTT
j_gene: TRBJ1-5; d_gene: -; abundance: -; v_gene: TRBV28; len: 15; CDR3aa: CASSLRPNGNQPQHF; CDR3nt: TGTGCCAGCAGTTTACGTCCCAATGGCAATCAGCCCCAGCATTTT
j_gene: TRBJ2-3; d_gene: -; abundance: -; v_gene: TRBV4-3; len: 15; CDR3aa: CASSRLGSSTDTQYF; CDR3nt: TGCGCCAGCAGCCGTTTAGGGTCTAGCACAGATACGCAGTATTTT
j_gene: TRBJ1-5; d_gene: TRBD1; abundance: -; v_gene: TRBV19; len: 17; CDR3aa: CASSRFGSGGSNQPQHF; CDR3nt: TGTGCCAGTAGTCGTTTTGGTTCAGGGGGTTCTAATCAGCCCCAGCATTTT
j_gene: TRBJ2-7; d_gene: TRBD1; abundance: few; v_gene: TRBV12-3/TRBV12-4; len: 15; CDR3aa: CASSPGQASSYEQYF; CDR3nt: TGTGCCAGCAGCCCAGGACAGGCCAGCTCCTACGAGCAGTACTTC
j_gene: TRBJ2-2; d_gene: TRBD2; abundance: -; v_gene: TRBV6-1; len: 14; CDR3aa: CASTAGVNTGELFF; CDR3nt: TGTGCCAGCACCGCGGGAGTGAACACCGGGGAGCTGTTTTTT
j_gene: TRBJ2-7; d_gene: TRBD2; abundance: few; v_gene: TRBV7-4; len: 15; CDR3aa: CASSLVLGLVSEQYF; CDR3nt: TGTGCCAGCAGCTTAGTCCTGGGACTAGTATCCGAGCAGTACTTC
j_gene: TRBJ2-5; d_gene: -; abundance: -; v_gene: TRBV7-2; len: 17; CDR3aa: CASSLTPPGGGPETQYF; CDR3nt: TGTGCCAGCAGCTTAACCCCCCCAGGGGGGGGGCCAGAGACCCAGTACTTC
j_gene: TRBJ2-1; d_gene: -; abundance: many; v_gene: TRBV9; len: 15; CDR3aa: CASSVYVAGANEQFF; CDR3nt: TGTGCCAGCAGCGTTTATGTAGCAGGCGCGAATGAGCAGTTCTTC
j_gene: TRBJ2-5; d_gene: TRBD1; abundance: -; v_gene: TRBV29-1; len: 15; CDR3aa: CSVLVSRGPQETQYF; CDR3nt: TGCAGCGTTTTGGTTTCGAGGGGGCCTCAAGAGACCCAGTACTTC
j_gene: TRBJ2-7; d_gene: TRBD1; abundance: few; v_gene: TRBV7-9; len: 14; CDR3aa: CASSSPGQPYEQYF; CDR3nt: TGTGCCAGCAGCTCACCGGGACAGCCCTACGAGCAGTACTTC
j_gene: TRBJ1-5; d_gene: -; abundance: many; v_gene: TRBV12-3/TRBV12-4; len: 15; CDR3aa: CASSFSLADNQPQHF; CDR3nt: TGTGCCAGCAGTTTTAGTCTGGCCGACAATCAGCCCCAGCATTTT
j_gene: TRBJ2-3; d_gene: -; abundance: few; v_gene: TRBV6-2/TRBV6-3; len: 12; CDR3aa: CASGRDIDTQYF; CDR3nt: TGTGCCAGTGGCAGGGATATAGATACGCAGTATTTT
j_gene: TRBJ2-7; d_gene: -; abundance: few; v_gene: TRBV3-1; len: 15; CDR3aa: CASSQVPGSTYEQYF; CDR3nt: TGTGCCAGCAGCCAAGTTCCGGGCAGCACCTACGAGCAGTACTTC
j_gene: TRBJ2-1; d_gene: -; abundance: few; v_gene: TRBV11-1; len: 13; CDR3aa: CASSLREPNEQFF; CDR3nt: TGTGCCAGCAGCCTCCGGGAACCCAATGAGCAGTTCTTC
j_gene: TRBJ2-5; d_gene: TRBD1; abundance: -; v_gene: TRBV3-1; len: 15; CDR3aa: CASSLRDRGQETQYF; CDR3nt: TGTGCCAGCAGCTTACGGGACAGGGGTCAAGAGACCCAGTACTTC
j_gene: TRBJ2-4; d_gene: TRBD2; abundance: few; v_gene: TRBV20-1; len: 15; CDR3aa: CSAASGADAKNIQYF; CDR3nt: TGCAGTGCTGCTAGCGGGGCGGACGCCAAAAACATTCAGTACTTC